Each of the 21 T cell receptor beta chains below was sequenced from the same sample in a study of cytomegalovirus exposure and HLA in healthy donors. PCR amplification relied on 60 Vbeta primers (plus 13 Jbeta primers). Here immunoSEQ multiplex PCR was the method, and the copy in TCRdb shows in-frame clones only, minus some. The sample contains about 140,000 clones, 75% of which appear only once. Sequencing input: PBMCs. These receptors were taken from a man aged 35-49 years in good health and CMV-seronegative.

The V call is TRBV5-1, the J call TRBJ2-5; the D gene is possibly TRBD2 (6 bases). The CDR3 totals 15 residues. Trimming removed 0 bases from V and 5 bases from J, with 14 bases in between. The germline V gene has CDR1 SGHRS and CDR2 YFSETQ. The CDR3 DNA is TGCGCCAGCAGCTTGGCCGGGCAGGGAGGTGAGACCCAGTACTTC. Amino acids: CASSLAGQGGETQYF.

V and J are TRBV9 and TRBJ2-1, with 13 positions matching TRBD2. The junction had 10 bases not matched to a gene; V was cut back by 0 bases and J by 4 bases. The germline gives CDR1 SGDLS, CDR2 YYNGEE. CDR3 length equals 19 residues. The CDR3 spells CASSVDGTSGAGPYNEQFF. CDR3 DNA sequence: TGTGCCAGCAGCGTAGATGGGACTAGCGGGGCGGGGCCTTACAATGAGCAGTTCTTC.

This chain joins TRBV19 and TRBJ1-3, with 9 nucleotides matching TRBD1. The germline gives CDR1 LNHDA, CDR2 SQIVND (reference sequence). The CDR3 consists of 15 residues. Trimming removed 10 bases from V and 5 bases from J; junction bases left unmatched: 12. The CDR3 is CATTAGTGPRNTIYF. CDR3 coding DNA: TGTGCCACAACCGCCGGGACAGGGCCTAGAAACACCATATATTTT.

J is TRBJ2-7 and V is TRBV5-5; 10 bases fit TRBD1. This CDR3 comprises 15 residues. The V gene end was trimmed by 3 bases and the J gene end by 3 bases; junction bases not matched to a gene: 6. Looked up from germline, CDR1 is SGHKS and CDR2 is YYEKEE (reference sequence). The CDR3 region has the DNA TGTGCCAGCAGCTCCACGGGACAGGGGTACTACGAGCAGTACTTC. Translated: CASSSTGQGYYEQYF. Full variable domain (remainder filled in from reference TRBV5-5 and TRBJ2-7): DAGVTQSPTHLIKTRGQQVTLRCSPISGHKSVSWYQQVLGQGPQFIFQYYEKEERGRGNFPDRFSARQFPNYSSELNVNALLLGDSALYLCASSSTGQGYYEQYFGPGTRLTVT.

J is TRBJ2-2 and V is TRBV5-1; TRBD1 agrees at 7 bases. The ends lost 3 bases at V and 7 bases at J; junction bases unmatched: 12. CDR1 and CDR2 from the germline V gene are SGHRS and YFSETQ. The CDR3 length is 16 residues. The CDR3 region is CASSSGQPPTSGELFF. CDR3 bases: TGCGCCAGCAGCTCGGGACAGCCGCCTACGAGCGGGGAGCTGTTTTTT.

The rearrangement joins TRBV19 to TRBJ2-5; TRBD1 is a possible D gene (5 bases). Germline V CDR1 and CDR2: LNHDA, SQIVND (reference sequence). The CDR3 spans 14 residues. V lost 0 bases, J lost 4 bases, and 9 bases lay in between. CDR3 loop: CASSIEGAGETQYF. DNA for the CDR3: TGTGCCAGTAGTATAGAAGGGGCTGGAGAGACCCAGTACTTC.

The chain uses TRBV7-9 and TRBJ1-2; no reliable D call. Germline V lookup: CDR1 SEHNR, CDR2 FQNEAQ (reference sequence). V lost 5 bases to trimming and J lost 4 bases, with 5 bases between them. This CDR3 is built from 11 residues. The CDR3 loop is CASSPSYGYTF. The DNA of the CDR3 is TGTGCCAGCAGCCCCAGCTATGGCTACACCTTC.

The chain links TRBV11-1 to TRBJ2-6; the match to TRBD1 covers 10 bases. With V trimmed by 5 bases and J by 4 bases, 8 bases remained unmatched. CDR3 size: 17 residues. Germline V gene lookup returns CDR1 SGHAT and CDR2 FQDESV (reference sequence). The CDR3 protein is CASSDRQGAWGANVLTF. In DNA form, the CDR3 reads TGTGCCAGCAGCGATAGACAGGGGGCGTGGGGGGCCAACGTCCTGACTTTC.

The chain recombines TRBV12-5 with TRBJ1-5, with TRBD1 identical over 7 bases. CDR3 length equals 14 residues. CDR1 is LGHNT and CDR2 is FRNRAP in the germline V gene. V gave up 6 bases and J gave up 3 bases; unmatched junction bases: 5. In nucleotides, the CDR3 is TGTGCTAGTGGGAGGGACAGAAACAATCAGCCCCAGCATTTT. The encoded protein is CASGRDRNNQPQHF.

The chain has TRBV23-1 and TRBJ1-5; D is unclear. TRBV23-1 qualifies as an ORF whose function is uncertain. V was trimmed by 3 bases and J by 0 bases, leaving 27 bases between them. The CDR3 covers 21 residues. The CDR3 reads CASSHSQRPGEGGYSNQPQHF. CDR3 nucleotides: TGCGCCAGCAGTCATTCCCAGCGCCCCGGGGAAGGAGGATATAGCAATCAGCCCCAGCATTTT.

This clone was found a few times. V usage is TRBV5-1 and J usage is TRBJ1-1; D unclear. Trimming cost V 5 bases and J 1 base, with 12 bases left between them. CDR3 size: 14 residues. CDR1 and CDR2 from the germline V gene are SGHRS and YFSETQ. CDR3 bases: TGCGCCAGCAGTGGCGGGGTGGGGAACACTGAAGCTTTCTTT. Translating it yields CASSGGVGNTEAFF.

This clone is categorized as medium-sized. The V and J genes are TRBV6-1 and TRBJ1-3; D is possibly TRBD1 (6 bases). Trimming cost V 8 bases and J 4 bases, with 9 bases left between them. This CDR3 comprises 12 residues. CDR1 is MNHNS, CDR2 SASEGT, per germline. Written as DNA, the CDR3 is TGTGCCAGCCGGGACATAGGAAACACCATATATTTT. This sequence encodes CASRDIGNTIYF.

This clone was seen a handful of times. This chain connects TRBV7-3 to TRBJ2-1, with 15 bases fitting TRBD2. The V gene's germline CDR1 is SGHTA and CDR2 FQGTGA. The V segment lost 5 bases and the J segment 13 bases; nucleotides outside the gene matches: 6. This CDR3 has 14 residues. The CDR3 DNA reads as TGTGCCAGCAGCACCGGGACTAGCGGGGGGATCCAGTTCTTC. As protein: CASSTGTSGGIQFF.

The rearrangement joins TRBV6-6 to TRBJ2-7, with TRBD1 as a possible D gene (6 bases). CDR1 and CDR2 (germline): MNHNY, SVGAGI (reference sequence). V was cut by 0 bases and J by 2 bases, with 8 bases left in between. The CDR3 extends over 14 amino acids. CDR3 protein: CASSYSEGAYEQYF. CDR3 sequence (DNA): TGTGCCAGCAGTTACTCAGAGGGGGCCTACGAGCAGTACTTC.

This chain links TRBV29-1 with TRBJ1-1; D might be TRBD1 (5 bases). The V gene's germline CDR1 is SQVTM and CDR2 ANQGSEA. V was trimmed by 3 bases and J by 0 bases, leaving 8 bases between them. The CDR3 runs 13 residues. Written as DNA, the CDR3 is TGCAGCGTTGATGACAGCATGAACACTGAAGCTTTCTTT. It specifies CSVDDSMNTEAFF. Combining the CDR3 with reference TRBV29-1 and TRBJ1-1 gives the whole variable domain SAVISQKPSRDICQRGTSLTIQCQVDSQVTMMFWYRQQPGQSLTLIATANQGSEATYESGFVIDKFPISRPNLTFSTLTVSNMSPEDSSIYLCSVDDSMNTEAFFGQGTRLTVV.

The CDR3 coding sequence is TGTGCCAGCAGCCGAGGGGACAAAATTGTTAATGAAAAACTGTTTTTT. Encoded protein: CASSRGDKIVNEKLFF. The chain carries TRBV28 and TRBJ1-4; a possible D gene is TRBD1 (6 bases). The germline gives CDR1 MDHEN, CDR2 SYDVKM. V was cut by 6 bases and J by 4 bases, with 18 bases left in between. This CDR3 spans 16 amino acids.

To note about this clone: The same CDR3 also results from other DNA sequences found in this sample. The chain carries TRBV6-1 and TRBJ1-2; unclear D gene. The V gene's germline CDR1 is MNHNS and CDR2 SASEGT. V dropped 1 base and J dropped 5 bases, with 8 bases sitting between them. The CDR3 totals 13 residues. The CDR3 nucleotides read TGTGCCAGCAGTGAAGAATGGCTTTATGGCTACACCTTC. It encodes CASSEEWLYGYTF.

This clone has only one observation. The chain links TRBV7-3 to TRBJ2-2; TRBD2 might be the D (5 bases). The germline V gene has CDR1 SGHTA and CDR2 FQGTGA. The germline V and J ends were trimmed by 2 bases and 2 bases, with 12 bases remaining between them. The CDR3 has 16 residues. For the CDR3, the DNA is TGTGCCAGCAGCTTACAAGGGAGCCGCAACACCGGGGAGCTGTTTTTT. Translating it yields CASSLQGSRNTGELFF.

The CDR3 here is CASRPNRGRTEAFF. The CDR3 nucleotides are TGTGCCAGCAGACCCAACAGGGGTCGTACTGAAGCTTTCTTT. The chain combines TRBV6-5 with TRBJ1-1, with 7 bases matching TRBD1. The CDR3 is 14 residues long. Losses at the gene ends were 6 bases for V and 5 bases for J; bases not matched to a gene: 9. Germline loops: CDR1 MNHEY, CDR2 SVGAGI.

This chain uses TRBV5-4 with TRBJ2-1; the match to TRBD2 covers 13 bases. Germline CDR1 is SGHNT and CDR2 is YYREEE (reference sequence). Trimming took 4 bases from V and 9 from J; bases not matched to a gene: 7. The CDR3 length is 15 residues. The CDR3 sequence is CASSPTSGGAVEQFF. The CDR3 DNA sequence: TGTGCCAGCAGCCCCACTAGCGGGGGGGCCGTTGAGCAGTTCTTC.

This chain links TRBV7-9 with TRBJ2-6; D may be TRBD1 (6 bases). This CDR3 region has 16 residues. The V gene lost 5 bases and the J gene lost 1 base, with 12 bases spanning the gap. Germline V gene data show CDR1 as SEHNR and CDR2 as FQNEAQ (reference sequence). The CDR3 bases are TGTGCCAGCAGCCCTAGGGGGATATCTGGGGCCAACGTCCTGACTTTC. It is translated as CASSPRGISGANVLTF.